Shown below are 4 T cell receptor beta chains from a single sample sequenced in a study of blood T cell repertoires in COVID-19. Using immunoSEQ multiplex PCR, the repertoire was profiled, and TCRdb retains in-frame clones only, with some absent. The table shows approximately 200,000 clones, with 83% occurring only once. Input material: peripheral blood. These receptor sequences come from a woman between 50 and 59 years old with acute or convalescent COVID-19.

This clone was seen only once. The chain combines TRBV19 with TRBJ1-6; TRBD1 aligns across 9 bases. V shed 4 bases, J shed 5 bases, and the junction held 9 bases outside the gene matches. The germline gives CDR1 LNHDA, CDR2 SQIVND (reference sequence). This CDR3 region has 17 residues. In DNA, the CDR3 is TGTGCCAGTAGTACCCTCGGACAGGGGATTGATAATTCACCCCTCCACTTT. Amino acids: CASSTLGQGIDNSPLHF. Filled out from reference TRBV19 and TRBJ1-6, the complete variable domain reads DGGITQSPKYLFRKEGQNVTLSCEQNLNHDAMYWYRQDPGQGLRLIYYSQIVNDFQKGDIAEGYSVSREKKESFPLTVTSAQKNPTAFYLCASSTLGQGIDNSPLHFGNGTRLTVT.

The chain combines TRBV7-2 with TRBJ2-3, with unresolved D. The germline V gene encodes CDR1 SGHTA and CDR2 FQGNSA. The CDR3 totals 15 residues. The V and J ends lost 2 bases and 0 bases respectively, with 9 bases between them. CDR3: CASSLMLQSTDTQYF. Written as DNA, the CDR3 is TGTGCCAGCAGCTTAATGTTACAGAGCACAGATACGCAGTATTTT.

The chain combines TRBV7-6 with TRBJ2-2; 9 bases match TRBD1. Germline V CDR1 and CDR2: SGHVS, FNYEAQ. The CDR3 runs 15 residues. The J segment lost 3 bases and the V segment lost 10 bases, leaving 9 bases of the junction unmatched. CDR3 DNA: TGTGCCATCCTAGAGGGACAGGGTTACACCGGGGAGCTGTTTTTT. Translating gives CAILEGQGYTGELFF.

The rearrangement joins TRBV4-3 to TRBJ2-7; 9 nucleotides match TRBD1. Germline CDR1 and CDR2: LGHNA and YSLEER. The CDR3 totals 16 residues. With V trimmed by 0 bases and J by 5 bases, 8 bases remained unmatched. In nucleotides, the CDR3 is TGCGCCAGCAGCCAAGAACCCGGGACAGGGATCGACGAGCAGTACTTC. It is translated as CASSQEPGTGIDEQYF.